This T cell receptor beta chain was identified during a study of control samples from healthy donors and cancer patients. Germline loops: CDR1 LGHDT, CDR2 YNNKEL (reference sequence). The CDR3 runs to 13 residues. V gave up 3 bases and J gave up 11 bases; unmatched junction bases: 9. The sample holds one count of this clone. TCRdb keeps only in-frame clones here, not all; method: immunoSEQ multiplex PCR. The sample contains 150,000 to 200,000 clones, 85% to 95% of which appear only once. This receptor was taken from a man younger than 30 in good health. The chain recombines TRBV3-1 (or the pseudogene TRBV3-2) with TRBJ1-1, with TRBD1 matching 7 bases. The specimen was blood. DNA of the CDR3: TGTGCCAGCAGCCACCGACAGGGCGGCGGGGCTTTCTTT. Its protein is CASSHRQGGGAFF.